The sequence of this T cell receptor (beta chain) was determined in a study of control samples from healthy donors and cancer patients (dated by TCRdb to 2018 to 2021). Concerning this clone: What antigen it recognizes has not been identified. One base away there is no much larger clone; base qualities are not given.

The library was prepared using the immunoSEQ multiplex PCR assay. TCRdb carries this immuneACCESS record with in-frame sequences only. Its versions omit some clonotypes, under half of them owing to an unresolved V gene in the studies checked, with the rest unexplained. Across this sample there are about 160,000 clones, with around 94% seen only once. The ten most abundant clones make up around 15% of the sample. The junction carries 12 bases between V and J, which are trimmed by 2 bases and 2 bases respectively. The CDR3 measures 15 amino acids from cysteine to phenylalanine. Solely the CDR3 DNA is kept, with 45 bases framed from the first base. The CDR1 and CDR2 encoded by the germline V gene are SGHTA and FQGNSA.

What was sequenced was PBMCs. Here the chain combines TRBV7-2 and TRBJ1-2; too little of a D gene remains to name it. The origin of this receptor is a man aged 55 to 70 with colorectal cancer. The DNA reads as follows: TGTGCCAGCAGCTTAATCGACCGGCTAAACTATGGCTACACCTTC. This translates into CASSLIDRLNYGYTF.